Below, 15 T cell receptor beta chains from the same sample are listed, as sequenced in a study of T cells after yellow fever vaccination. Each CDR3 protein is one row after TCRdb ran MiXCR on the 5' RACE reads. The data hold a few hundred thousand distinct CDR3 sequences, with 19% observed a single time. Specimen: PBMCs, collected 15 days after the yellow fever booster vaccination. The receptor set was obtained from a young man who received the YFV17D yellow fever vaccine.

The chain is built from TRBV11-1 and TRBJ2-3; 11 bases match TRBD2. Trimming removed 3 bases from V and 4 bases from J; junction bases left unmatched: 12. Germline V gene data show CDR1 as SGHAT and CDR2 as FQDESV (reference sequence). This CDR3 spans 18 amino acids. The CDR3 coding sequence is TGTGCCAGCAGCTTGTGGCGAACTAGCGGGGGCAGTGCAGATACGCAGTATTTT. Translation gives CASSLWRTSGGSADTQYF.

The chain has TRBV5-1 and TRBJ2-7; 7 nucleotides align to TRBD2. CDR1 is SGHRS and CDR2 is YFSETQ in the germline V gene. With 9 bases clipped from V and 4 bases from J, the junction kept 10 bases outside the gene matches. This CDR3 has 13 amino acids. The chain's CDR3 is CATRAGDGYEQYV. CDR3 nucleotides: TGCGCCACCCGCGCGGGGGACGGGTACGAGCAGTACGTC.

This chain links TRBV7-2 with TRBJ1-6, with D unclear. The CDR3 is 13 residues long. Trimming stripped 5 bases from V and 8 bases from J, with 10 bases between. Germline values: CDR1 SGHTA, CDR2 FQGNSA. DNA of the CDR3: TGTGCCAGCAGCCCGGCCGGATATTCACCCCTCCACTTT. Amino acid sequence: CASSPAGYSPLHF.

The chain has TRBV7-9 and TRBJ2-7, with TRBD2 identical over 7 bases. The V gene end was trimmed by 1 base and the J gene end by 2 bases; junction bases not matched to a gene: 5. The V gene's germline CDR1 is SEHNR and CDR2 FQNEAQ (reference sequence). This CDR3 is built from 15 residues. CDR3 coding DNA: TGTGCCAGCAGCTTAGATGGGGACTATGCCTACGAGCAGTACTTC. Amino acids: CASSLDGDYAYEQYF.

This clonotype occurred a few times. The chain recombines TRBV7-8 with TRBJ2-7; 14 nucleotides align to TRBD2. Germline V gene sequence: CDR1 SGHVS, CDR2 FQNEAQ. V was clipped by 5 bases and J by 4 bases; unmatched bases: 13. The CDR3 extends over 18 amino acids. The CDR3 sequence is CASSSGLAGGPLLYEQYF. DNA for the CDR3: TGTGCCAGCAGCAGCGGACTAGCGGGAGGCCCTCTCCTTTACGAGCAGTACTTC.

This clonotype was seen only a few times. CDR3 in amino acids: CASGRPGTGGTDTQYF. As DNA, the CDR3 is TGCGCCAGCGGGCGGCCTGGGACAGGGGGCACAGATACGCAGTATTTT. The chain recombines TRBV23-1 with TRBJ2-3, with 10 bases fitting TRBD1. TRBV23-1 is flagged as an ORF with uncertain function. The V and J ends lost 8 bases and 1 base, in that order; junction bases with no gene match: 9. This CDR3 has 16 residues.

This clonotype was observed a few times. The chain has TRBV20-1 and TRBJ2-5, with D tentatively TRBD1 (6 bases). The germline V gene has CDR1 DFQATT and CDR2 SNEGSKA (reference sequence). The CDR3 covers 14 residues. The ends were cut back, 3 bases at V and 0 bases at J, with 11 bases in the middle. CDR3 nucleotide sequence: TGCAGTGCTAGGCTGACAGGATACCAAGAGACCCAGTACTTC. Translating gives CSARLTGYQETQYF.

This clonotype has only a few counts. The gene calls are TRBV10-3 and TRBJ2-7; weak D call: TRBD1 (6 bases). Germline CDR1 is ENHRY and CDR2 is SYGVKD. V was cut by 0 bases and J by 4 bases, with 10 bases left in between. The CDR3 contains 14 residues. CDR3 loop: CAISESQGWYEQYF. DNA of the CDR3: TGTGCCATCAGTGAGTCACAGGGATGGTACGAGCAGTACTTC.

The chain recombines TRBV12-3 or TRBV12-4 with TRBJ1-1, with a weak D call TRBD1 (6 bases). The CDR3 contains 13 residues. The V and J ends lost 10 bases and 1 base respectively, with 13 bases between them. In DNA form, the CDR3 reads TGTGCCACCGAGAAGGGACAGAACACTGAAGCTTTCTTT. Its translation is CATEKGQNTEAFF.

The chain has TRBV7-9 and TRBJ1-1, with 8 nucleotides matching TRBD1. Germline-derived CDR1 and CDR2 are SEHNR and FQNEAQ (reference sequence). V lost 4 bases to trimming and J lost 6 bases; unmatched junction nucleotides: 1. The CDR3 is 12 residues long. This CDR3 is CASSSGGAEAFF. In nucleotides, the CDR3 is TGTGCCAGCAGCTCAGGGGGCGCTGAAGCTTTCTTT.

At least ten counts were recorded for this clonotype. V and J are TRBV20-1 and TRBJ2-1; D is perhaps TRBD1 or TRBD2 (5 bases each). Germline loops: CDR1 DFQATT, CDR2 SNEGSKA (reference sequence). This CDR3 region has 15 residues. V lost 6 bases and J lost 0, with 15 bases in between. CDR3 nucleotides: TGCAGTGCACGTACCGGGACCAGCTCCTACAATGAGCAGTTCTTC. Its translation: CSARTGTSSYNEQFF.

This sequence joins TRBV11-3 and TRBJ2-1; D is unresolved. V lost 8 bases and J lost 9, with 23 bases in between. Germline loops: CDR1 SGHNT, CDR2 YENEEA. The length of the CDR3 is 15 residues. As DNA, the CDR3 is TGTGCCAGCGGCCTTGGGCTAGAAGGAGTTGGTGAGCAGTTCTTC. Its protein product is CASGLGLEGVGEQFF. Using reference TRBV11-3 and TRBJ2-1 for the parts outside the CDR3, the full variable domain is EAGVVQSPRYKIIEKKQPVAFWCNPISGHNTLYWYLQNLGQGPELLIRYENEEAVDDSQLPKDRFSAERLKGVDSTLKIQPAELGDSAVYLCASGLGLEGVGEQFFGPGTRLTVL.

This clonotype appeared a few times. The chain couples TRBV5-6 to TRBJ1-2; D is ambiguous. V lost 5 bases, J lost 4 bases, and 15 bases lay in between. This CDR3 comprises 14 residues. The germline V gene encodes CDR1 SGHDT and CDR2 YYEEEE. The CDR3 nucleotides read TGTGCCAGCAGTCAAAAAAGAGGACCCTATGGCTACACCTTC. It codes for CASSQKRGPYGYTF.

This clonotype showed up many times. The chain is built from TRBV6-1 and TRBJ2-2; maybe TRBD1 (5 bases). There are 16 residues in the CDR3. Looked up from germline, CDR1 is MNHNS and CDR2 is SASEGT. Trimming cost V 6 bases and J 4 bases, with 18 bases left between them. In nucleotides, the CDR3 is TGTGCCAGCAGGAAACAGACAGTCCTGGGCACCGGGGAGCTGTTTTTT. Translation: CASRKQTVLGTGELFF.

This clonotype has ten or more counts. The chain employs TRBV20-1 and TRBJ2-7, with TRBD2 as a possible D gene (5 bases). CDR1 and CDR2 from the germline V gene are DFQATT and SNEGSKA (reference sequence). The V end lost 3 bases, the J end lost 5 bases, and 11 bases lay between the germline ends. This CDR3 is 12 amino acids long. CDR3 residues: CSASLRADEQYF. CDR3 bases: TGCAGTGCTAGTTTGCGGGCCGACGAGCAGTACTTC.